This T cell receptor (beta chain) appears in the sequencing data of a study of cytomegalovirus exposure and HLA in healthy donors (dated by TCRdb to about 2017). Concerning the study at large: According to an earlier analysis of around 600 of the donors, 150 million to 200 million T cells yielded 117 million unique TCR beta sequences and around 300 Gb of sequence data. Of the roughly 400 genotyped donors, 81% were placed in the genetic ancestry cluster associated with self-reported Caucasian donors. Typing coverage varied by locus: roughly 629-640 donors for A, B, C, DRB1 and DQB1; roughly 520 for DQA1; about 600 for DPA1; approximately 450 for DPB1. Along with the roughly 610-subject first cohort, a separate validation cohort of over 90 different subjects was used. To decide whether each TCR beta V gene segment behaved as functional or pseudogenic, an earlier analysis of some 600 of the donors relied on high-throughput TCR beta sequencing. A later genetic analysis took genome-wide SNP genotypes for about 65% of the 666 donors and used that subset as a discovery cohort. Donor age, sex, ethnicity and CMV serostatus were compiled alongside the repertoire data. HLA typing covered class I and class II loci at four-digit resolution. Because of strong linkage in the cohort, five DR-DQ haplotypes were treated as single units for association and clustering. To study patterns of TCR occurrence, a later analysis re-analyzed previously published TCR beta repertoires from hundreds of donors and added high-resolution HLA genotyping. Every repertoire in the discovery cohort had been generated on one and the same sequencing platform. The study profiled the T cell repertoires of hundreds of subjects by immunosequencing and related them to cytomegalovirus serostatus. In the later analysis, no new phenotypic data were used to find candidate immune exposures; instead, reliance was placed on TCR beta sequences and their occurrence across donors. An early release covering about 600 HLA-typed donors comprised around 300 gigabases of sequencing data and 85 million to 100 million unique TCR sequences. The study aimed to test whether cataloging public T cell receptors could reveal signatures of past pathogen exposure. High-throughput TCR immunosequencing, statistical association of individual TCRs with disease status, and machine learning were combined to predict cytomegalovirus infection status. Among under 450 genotyped donors of the cohort, an average of 235,054 unique TCR beta nucleotide sequences were sequenced per donor, roughly 20% of them non-productive. What the authors observed across the whole study: Most TCR sequences were observed very rarely across donors, whereas some public TCRs were present in many individuals. Presence/absence analyses assumed roughly uniform sequencing depth across donors, an assumption that may not hold. In vitro tests confirmed that a few of the cytomegalovirus-associated TCR beta chains recognize cytomegalovirus antigens. In an earlier analysis of roughly 500 of the donors, most TCR beta V segments appeared in productive rearrangements about 87% or about 30% of the time, broadly matching IMGT annotations. According to a later analysis, parvovirus B19, influenza, CMV and Epstein-Barr virus appeared linked to several top co-occurrence clusters. A later genetic analysis reported fewer N-insertions in productive TCRs among donors in an Asian-associated ancestry cluster than the roughly 620-donor mean. A later analysis found that TCR association rates varied across HLA loci, with DRB1 alleles showing the most associated TCRs and HLA-C alleles the fewest. The 87-base-pair reads could not distinguish some IMGT-functional V segments, including TRBV6-2 and TRBV6-3, so those segments were excluded. Compared with equally common non-associated chains, HLA-associated TCR beta chains in a later analysis were more clonally expanded and had lower generation probabilities. A cluster of highly shared sequence variants was judged likely to represent a technical artifact of the sequencing pipeline. An association between a missense DCLRE1C variant and V-gene and J-gene trimming of TCR beta chains was found in a later genetic analysis and replicated in an independent cohort. At a false discovery rate of 0.05, a later analysis linked 16,951 TCR beta sequences to specific HLA alleles. Because some donors lacked HLA typing at each locus, the association tests relied only on the typed subset. The only immune exposure information available for the cohort was CMV serostatus. When HLA alleles, especially DR and DQ, strongly co-occurred, TCR associations were difficult to assign to individual alleles. Because counts were too low, about 18 rarely observed V segments, including chromosome 9 orphons, were excluded from the earlier analysis of 587 of the donors. Linkage disequilibrium might explain the correlated functional status among segregating V segments, but an unknown experimental factor could not be ruled out. A further reported finding was that TCR beta sequences accurately predicted the HLA-A and HLA-B alleles for most subjects in the first cohort. A later analysis found that most CMV-associated TCR beta chains appeared HLA-restricted, with HLA associations seemingly driven largely by CMV exposure. Only TCR beta chains were sequenced in this cohort, and the absence of alpha or paired-chain data limited detectable features. It was suggested by the authors that the approach could potentially be generalized to other disease states and immunological phenotypes. Cytomegalovirus status was reported to be diagnosed by the classifier with high specificity and sensitivity in both the original and validation cohorts. In the study, about 150 TCR beta chains were listed as associated with cytomegalovirus.

About this clone: Its antigen has not been determined. Per-base qualities were not stored, and no clone one base away is much larger.

V is shortened by 0 bases, J by 1 base, and the region joining them spans 9 bases. CDR1 and CDR2, looked up from the germline V gene, are SGDLS and YYNGEE. From the cysteine through the phenylalanine, the CDR3 covers 15 amino acids. CDR3 DNA only is kept here, 45 bases in frame from base 1. Libraries were prepared through the immunoSEQ multiplex PCR assay. The multiplex PCR relied on a mix of 60 forward primers for TCR Vbeta segments and 13 reverse primers for TCR Jbeta segments. A multiplex PCR assay on genomic DNA amplified the CDR3 region of rearranged TCR beta genes. Amplified TCR beta libraries were sequenced as 87-base-pair reads on the Illumina HiSeq System. The paper's processing steps were these. Across the 666 repertoires, a later analysis counted approximately 83 million unique TCR beta chains, 9 million to 14 million of which were shared by at least two donors. To remove PCR and sequencing errors, raw reads were error-corrected and collapsed into unique sequences using a nearest-neighbor algorithm that merged closely related sequences. Alignment of CDR3 sequences to IMGT reference sequences was used to assign V, D and J gene segments. Each retained sequence needed at least a six-nucleotide match to both a V gene segment and a J gene segment. A rearrangement was called productive if the CDR3 had no stop codons and remained in frame with V and J, and every other rearrangement was called non-productive. CDR3 was defined according to IMGT convention as the region running from the second conserved V-encoded cysteine to the conserved J-encoded phenylalanine. The earlier analysis of 587 of the donors excluded any sequence lacking an unambiguous match to a single V gene segment. An earlier analysis of a few hundred of the donors called V segments functional above 56.7% productive rearrangements and segregating when the between-donor standard deviation exceeded 5%. A statistical classification framework was built to diagnose cytomegalovirus status from the catalog of TCR beta chain sequences. V and J gene assignment, in a later analysis, came from comparing TCR nucleotide sequences with IMGT/GENE-DB human TR gene sequences. A later analysis assigned CDR3 sequences and most-parsimonious VDJ recombination scenarios with the TCRdist pipeline. In a later analysis, each TCR beta chain was defined by its CDR3 amino acid sequence together with its V-gene family, and reads lacking a unique V-gene family were excluded. To address suspected cross-contamination and a sequencing artifact, a later analysis removed approximately 600 highly shared, low-generation-probability nucleotide sequences. In a later analysis, a clonal expansion index was calculated for each public chain from normalized within-repertoire ranks of inferred template counts. In a later analysis, generation probabilities were computed with a VDJ recombination model fitted to out-of-frame rearrangements, and the resulting probabilities were checked against IGoR. Hypergeometric tests were used in a later analysis to score TCR-TCR, TCR-HLA and TCR-CMV co-occurrence, with a repertoire-size bias correction applied to the TCR pairs. False discovery rates were estimated in a later analysis by permuting HLA or CMV assignments 20 times. In a later analysis, co-occurring TCRs were grouped using DBSCAN, with TCRdist sequence similarity added in when clustering inside HLA-allele-positive subsets. Repertoires with fewer than 30,000 or more than 120,000 public chains were left out of co-occurrence clustering, as were five repertoires with anomalous nucleotide sharing. Imported from immuneACCESS, the table was reduced by TCRdb to in-frame sequences with V and J called. These copies leave out some clones; in studies compared against another copy, an unresolved V gene accounts for under half, and the cause of the remainder is not known. V and J calls and clone size follow that table, whereas D and trimming were derived from the DNA. The sample has about 120,000 clones on record, under 85% of them singletons. The ten largest clones add up to around 5.5% of the sample.

The cohort comprised around 700 healthy bone marrow donors. Cohort members were all nominally healthy when sampled, although unrecorded immune exposures were likely present. The donor was CMV seropositive and belonged to the group of 250 to 300 seropositive cohort members. A peripheral blood sample was provided by each donor, and peripheral blood mononuclear cells were used for TCR beta sequencing. The Qiagen DNeasy Blood Extraction Kit was used to extract genomic DNA from the blood cell samples. The TCR comes from a man younger than 35 in good health and CMV-seropositive. The chain employs TRBV9 and TRBJ2-3; no confident D gene assignment can be made. The sample comprised PBMCs. Read as DNA, the sequence is TGTGCCAGCAGCGTAGGGGCAGCCCGCACAGATACGCAGTATTTT. Translated, it reads CASSVGAARTDTQYF.